This is a list of T cell receptor beta chains from one sample in a study of cytomegalovirus exposure and HLA in healthy donors. Sequencing used immunoSEQ multiplex PCR; TCRdb keeps in-frame clones, though not all of them. Counted here are some 180,000 clones, 65% to 90% occurring once; the ten biggest clones make up over 2%. Sequenced input: PBMCs. The receptors were sampled from a woman aged 45-59 years in good health and CMV-seronegative. Both conserved end residues are part of each CDR3. D genes are given only for firm matches. Rows may omit the clone size; those that give it use once, few, many or a size class.

TGTGCCAGCAGTCCGTTGGGGACAGGTCCACTCTCCTACGAGCAGTACTTC	CASSPLGTGPLSYEQYF	17	TRBD1	-	TRBJ2-7	TRBV28
TGTGCCAGCAGCTTAGCGGTCGCGGGTACCTACGAGCAGTACTTC	CASSLAVAGTYEQYF	15	-	-	TRBJ2-7	TRBV7-6
TGTGCCAGCAGCCAAGAAAGGGGCATGATCTCTGGGGCCAACGTCCTGACTTTC	CASSQERGMISGANVLTF	18	-	once	TRBJ2-6	TRBV4-2
TGTGCCAGCAGCCCGGACAGGGGACAGCCCCAGCATTTT	CASSPDRGQPQHF	13	TRBD1	-	TRBJ1-5	TRBV7-8
TGCGCCAGCATCGGACAGGGCGCAACAGATACGCAGTATTTT	CASIGQGATDTQYF	14	TRBD1	once	TRBJ2-3	TRBV10-1
TGTGCCAGCAGCTTGTATCTAGCGGGGCGCACAGATACGCAGTATTTT	CASSLYLAGRTDTQYF	16	TRBD2	-	TRBJ2-3	TRBV5-6
TGTGCCAGCAGTTTAACGGGGGGCCGAAATCAGCCCCAGCATTTT	CASSLTGGRNQPQHF	15	-	few	TRBJ1-5	TRBV27
TGTGCCACCAGCAGAGAAGCGGGCTCGAGCTCCTACGAGCAGTACTTC	CATSREAGSSSYEQYF	16	-	-	TRBJ2-7	TRBV15
TGTGCCAGCAGCTCCCTTTGGCGGTCAGGCGCGGGAGGGAAAGAGACCCAGTACTTC	CASSSLWRSGAGGKETQYF	19	TRBD2	few	TRBJ2-5	TRBV5-6
TGTGCCAGCAGTTTATCCGGGACTAGCAATTCCTACGAGCAGTACTTC	CASSLSGTSNSYEQYF	16	TRBD2	-	TRBJ2-7	TRBV27
TGTGCCAGTTCCTTAGCGGGAAGTGAGACCCAGTACTTC	CASSLAGSETQYF	13	TRBD2	-	TRBJ2-5	TRBV28
TGTGCCAGCAGCGCGGGAGCGGCGGTTAGAGACGAGCAGTACTTC	CASSAGAAVRDEQYF	15	TRBD2	-	TRBJ2-7	TRBV6-5
TGCAGCGTTGAGGACTGGACTAATGAAAAACTGTTTTTT	CSVEDWTNEKLFF	13	-	-	TRBJ1-4	TRBV29-1
TGTGCCAGCAGCTTCGCCGCCGCGTTCTCCTACAATGAGCAGTTCTTC	CASSFAAAFSYNEQFF	16	-	-	TRBJ2-1	TRBV7-9
TGTGCCAGCAGCTCCGGGGGACAGGGGGGCCAGCCCCAGCATTTT	CASSSGGQGGQPQHF	15	TRBD1	few	TRBJ1-5	TRBV5-4
TGTGCCAGCAGTCGGCGGGGGGAGGAGACCCAGTACTTC	CASSRRGEETQYF	13	TRBD2	-	TRBJ2-5	TRBV5-6
TGTGCCAGCAGTGCACAGGGTTCCCACAATGAGCAGTTCTTC	CASSAQGSHNEQFF	14	-	-	TRBJ2-1	TRBV27
TGTGCCAGCAAGGAGGGGATCGCTTACACAGATACGCAGTATTTT	CASKEGIAYTDTQYF	15	-	-	TRBJ2-3	TRBV6-5
TGTGCCAGCAGGCCACCTCGGTGGGGCCTCGCTCCCTCCGAGCAGTACTTC	CASRPPRWGLAPSEQYF	17	-	-	TRBJ2-7	TRBV27
TGCGCCAGCAGCGCGGGACTAGCGGGAGTACAGACCGGGGAGCTGTTTTTT	CASSAGLAGVQTGELFF	17	TRBD2	-	TRBJ2-2	TRBV5-1
TGTGCCAGCAGCCTCCGTTCGGGGGACCAACTGTTTTTT	CASSLRSGDQLFF	13	-	-	TRBJ1-4	TRBV2
TGCGCCAGCAGCCGGACTAGCCCGAGCCCCTACGAGCAGTACTTC	CASSRTSPSPYEQYF	15	TRBD2	-	TRBJ2-7	TRBV5-1
TGTGCCAGCAGCCCCGGGACAACCGCCCCTTCCACTGAAGCTTTCTTT	CASSPGTTAPSTEAFF	16	-	-	TRBJ1-1	TRBV28
TGCGCCAGCAGCTTGGGCGGGGGAGCGGACACTGAAGCTTTCTTT	CASSLGGGADTEAFF	15	-	-	TRBJ1-1	TRBV5-1
TGTGCCAGCAGTTTAGGGAGCAGGAGGAACATTCAGTACTTC	CASSLGSRRNIQYF	14	-	few	TRBJ2-4	TRBV28
TGCGCCAGCAGCCGGACGGCGGGAGCGCCGGGTGAGCAGTTCTTC	CASSRTAGAPGEQFF	15	TRBD2	once	TRBJ2-1	TRBV5-1
TGTGCCTGCGGGGAAGGACTAGCGGAAACCTACGAGCAATACTTC	CACGEGLAETYEQYF	15	TRBD2	-	TRBJ2-7	TRBV6-5
TGTGCCAGCAGTTTAAGAGGTAACATCTACGAGCAGTACTTC	CASSLRGNIYEQYF	14	-	-	TRBJ2-7	TRBV28
TGTGCCAGCAGCCTCCGGACAGGGGGCTTTGGAGGAAACACCATATATTTT	CASSLRTGGFGGNTIYF	17	TRBD1	once	TRBJ1-3	TRBV9
TGTGCCAGCAGTTTAAACGGGAGGGCCTTTGAGCAGTTCTTC	CASSLNGRAFEQFF	14	TRBD2	-	TRBJ2-1	TRBV28
TGTGCCAGCAGTCTCAGGTACACTGAAGCTTTCTTT	CASSLRYTEAFF	12	-	-	TRBJ1-1	TRBV28
TGTGCCAGCTCACCCGGGGGATTCTCCTACGAGCAGTACTTC	CASSPGGFSYEQYF	14	-	-	TRBJ2-7	TRBV18
TGTGCCAGCAAGAGCCTCCCGGTCGGCTATGGCTACACCTTC	CASKSLPVGYGYTF	14	-	-	TRBJ1-2	TRBV28
TGTGCCAGCAGCCCCACACGACAGGGGGCAGGCGGGGAGCTGTTTTTT	CASSPTRQGAGGELFF	16	TRBD1	-	TRBJ2-2	TRBV7-2
TGTGCCAGCAGTTACTCGGACAGTAGCTCCTACGAGCAGTACTTC	CASSYSDSSSYEQYF	15	-	-	TRBJ2-7	TRBV6-6
TGTGCCAGCAGCTACCCCCTTCGCGGCAATGAGCAGTTCTTC	CASSYPLRGNEQFF	14	-	-	TRBJ2-1	TRBV11-2
TGTGCCAGCTCGCTGACAGTCTCTAGCTCCTACAATGAGCAGTTCTTC	CASSLTVSSSYNEQFF	16	-	-	TRBJ2-1	TRBV18
TGTGCCAGCAGTTACGGAGACAGATCTCAAGAGACCCAGTACTTC	CASSYGDRSQETQYF	15	-	-	TRBJ2-5	TRBV6-5
TGTGCCAGCAGCACAGAGGGGGGGAGAGGCTATGGCTACACCTTC	CASSTEGGRGYGYTF	15	-	-	TRBJ1-2	TRBV5-4
TGTGCCAGCAGACCCAAGGACAGGCAACTCGTGGGCTACACCTTC	CASRPKDRQLVGYTF	15	TRBD1	-	TRBJ1-2	TRBV27
TGCAGCGTTGATGTCGGGGAGGGCTATGGCTACACCTTC	CSVDVGEGYGYTF	13	-	-	TRBJ1-2	TRBV29-1
TGTGCCAGCAGCCTGGCGACAGCTAATGAAAAACTGTTTTTT	CASSLATANEKLFF	14	-	-	TRBJ1-4	TRBV14
TGTGCCAGCACCTTGGACAGGGCAACTAACTATGGCTACACCTTC	CASTLDRATNYGYTF	15	TRBD1	-	TRBJ1-2	TRBV6-1
TGTGCCAGCAGCTGGGGACAGGGCTACGAGCAGTACTTC	CASSWGQGYEQYF	13	TRBD1	-	TRBJ2-7	TRBV6-5
TGTGCCAGCAGTTTATATCGGGGGGCTAACACTGAAGCTTTCTTT	CASSLYRGANTEAFF	15	-	-	TRBJ1-1	TRBV27
TGTGCCAGCAGTTGGCAGGGGGGAACCGGGGAGCTGTTTTTT	CASSWQGGTGELFF	14	-	-	TRBJ2-2	TRBV6-5
TGTGCCAGCAGCTTGGGGCTAGCGGGGGAGAATTACGAGCAGTACTTC	CASSLGLAGENYEQYF	16	TRBD2	-	TRBJ2-7	TRBV7-9
TGTGCCAGCAGTCCGGGACAGGGCGGCAATCAGCCCCAGCATTTT	CASSPGQGGNQPQHF	15	TRBD1	-	TRBJ1-5	TRBV6-1
TGTGCCAGCAGCGCCGGACAGGGGTACACAGATACGCAGTATTTT	CASSAGQGYTDTQYF	15	TRBD1	-	TRBJ2-3	TRBV13
TGTGCCAGTAGTATTTGGGGGGTGGGTGAGCAGTTCTTC	CASSIWGVGEQFF	13	-	-	TRBJ2-1	TRBV19
TGTGCCAGTAGTACACAGGGGAACAGCAATCAGCCCCAGCATTTT	CASSTQGNSNQPQHF	15	TRBD1	-	TRBJ1-5	TRBV19
TGCGCCAGCAGCTTGGGAGGGACAGCATCCTACGAGCAGTACTTC	CASSLGGTASYEQYF	15	TRBD1	-	TRBJ2-7	TRBV5-1
TGCGCCAGCAGGGTCGGGGGGACTAGCTCTGGGGCCAACGTCCTGACTTTC	CASRVGGTSSGANVLTF	17	TRBD2	-	TRBJ2-6	TRBV5-1
TGTGCCAGCAGCCTACCCTTCCGGTCTAGCGAGCAGTACTTC	CASSLPFRSSEQYF	14	-	-	TRBJ2-7	TRBV13
TGTGCCAGTAGTCCTTCTAGCGGGAACTACGAGCAGTACTTC	CASSPSSGNYEQYF	14	TRBD2	-	TRBJ2-7	TRBV19